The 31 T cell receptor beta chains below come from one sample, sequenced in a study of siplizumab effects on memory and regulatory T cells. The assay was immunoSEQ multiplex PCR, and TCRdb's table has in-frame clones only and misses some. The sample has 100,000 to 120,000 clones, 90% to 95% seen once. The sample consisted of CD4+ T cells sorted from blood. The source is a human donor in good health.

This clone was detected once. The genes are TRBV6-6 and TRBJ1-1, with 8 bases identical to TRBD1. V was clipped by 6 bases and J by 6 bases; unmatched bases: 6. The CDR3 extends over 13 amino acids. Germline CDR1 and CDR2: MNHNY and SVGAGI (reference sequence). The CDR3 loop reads CASRGQVRPEAFF. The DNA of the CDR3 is TGTGCCAGCAGGGGACAGGTGCGGCCTGAAGCTTTCTTT.

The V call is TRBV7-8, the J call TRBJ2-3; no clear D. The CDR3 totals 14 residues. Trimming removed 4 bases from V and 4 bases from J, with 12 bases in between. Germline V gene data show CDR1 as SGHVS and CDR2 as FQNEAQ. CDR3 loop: CASSSGWGADTQYF. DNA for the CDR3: TGTGCCAGCAGCTCAGGCTGGGGTGCAGATACGCAGTATTTT. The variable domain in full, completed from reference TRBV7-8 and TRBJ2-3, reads GAGVSQSPRYKVAKRGQDVALRCDPISGHVSLFWYQQALGQGPEFLTYFQNEAQLDKSGLPSDRFFAERPEGSVSTLKIQRTQQEDSAVYLCASSSGWGADTQYFGPGTRLTVL.

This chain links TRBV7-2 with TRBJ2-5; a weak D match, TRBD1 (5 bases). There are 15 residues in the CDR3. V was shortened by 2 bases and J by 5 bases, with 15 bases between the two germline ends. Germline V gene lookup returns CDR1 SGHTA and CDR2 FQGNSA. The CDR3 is CASSLLQASWETQYF. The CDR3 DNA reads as TGTGCCAGCAGCTTACTACAGGCGTCCTGGGAGACCCAGTACTTC.

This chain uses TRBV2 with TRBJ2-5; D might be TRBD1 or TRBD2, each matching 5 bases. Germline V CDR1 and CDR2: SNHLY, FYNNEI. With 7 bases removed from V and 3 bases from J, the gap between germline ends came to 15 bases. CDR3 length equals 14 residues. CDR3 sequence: CASIKGRMEETQYF. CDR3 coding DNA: TGTGCCAGCATTAAGGGGAGAATGGAAGAGACCCAGTACTTC.

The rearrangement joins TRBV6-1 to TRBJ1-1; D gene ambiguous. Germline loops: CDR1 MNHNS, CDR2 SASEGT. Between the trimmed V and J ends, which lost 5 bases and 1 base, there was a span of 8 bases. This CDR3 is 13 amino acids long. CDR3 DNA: TGTGCCAGCAGTACAAGTACGAACACTGAAGCTTTCTTT. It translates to CASSTSTNTEAFF.

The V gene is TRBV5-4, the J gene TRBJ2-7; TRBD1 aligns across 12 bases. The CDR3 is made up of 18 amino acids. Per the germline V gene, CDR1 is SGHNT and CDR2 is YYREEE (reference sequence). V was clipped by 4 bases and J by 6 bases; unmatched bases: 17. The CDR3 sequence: CASSPTRFSGTGGIEQYF. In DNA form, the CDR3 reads TGTGCCAGCAGCCCGACCCGCTTTTCCGGGACAGGGGGCATCGAGCAGTACTTC.

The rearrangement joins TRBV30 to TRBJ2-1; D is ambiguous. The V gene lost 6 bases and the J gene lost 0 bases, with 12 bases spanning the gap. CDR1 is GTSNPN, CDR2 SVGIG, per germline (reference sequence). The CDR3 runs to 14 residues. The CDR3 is CACLLGRSYNEQFF. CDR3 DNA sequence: TGTGCCTGCCTCTTAGGTCGCTCCTACAATGAGCAGTTCTTC.

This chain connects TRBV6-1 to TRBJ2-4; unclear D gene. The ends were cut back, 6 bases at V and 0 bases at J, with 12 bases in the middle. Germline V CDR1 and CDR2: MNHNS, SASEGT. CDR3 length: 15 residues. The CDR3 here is CASSLLEPAKNIQYF. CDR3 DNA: TGTGCCAGCAGCCTCCTGGAGCCAGCCAAAAACATTCAGTACTTC.

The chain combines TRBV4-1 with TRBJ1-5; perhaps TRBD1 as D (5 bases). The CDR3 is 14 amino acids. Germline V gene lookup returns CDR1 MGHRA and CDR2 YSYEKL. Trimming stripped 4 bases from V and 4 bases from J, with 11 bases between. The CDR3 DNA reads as TGCGCCAGCAGCCTTAGCCAGGGTAATCAGCCCCAGCATTTT. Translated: CASSLSQGNQPQHF.

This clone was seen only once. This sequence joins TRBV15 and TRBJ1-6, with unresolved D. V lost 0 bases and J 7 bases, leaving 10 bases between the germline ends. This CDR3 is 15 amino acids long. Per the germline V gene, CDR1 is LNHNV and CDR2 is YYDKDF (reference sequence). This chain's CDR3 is CATSRDESSNSPLHF. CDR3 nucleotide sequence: TGTGCCACCAGCAGAGATGAGTCCTCAAATTCACCCCTCCACTTT.

CDR3: CASRTRNSPLHF. In nucleotides, the CDR3 is TGTGCCAGCAGAACCCGTAATTCACCCCTCCACTTT. This chain joins TRBV6-1 and TRBJ1-6; D unresolved. Deletions cut 6 bases from V and 6 bases from J, with 6 bases between. The CDR3 covers 12 residues. Germline-derived CDR1 and CDR2 are MNHNS and SASEGT.

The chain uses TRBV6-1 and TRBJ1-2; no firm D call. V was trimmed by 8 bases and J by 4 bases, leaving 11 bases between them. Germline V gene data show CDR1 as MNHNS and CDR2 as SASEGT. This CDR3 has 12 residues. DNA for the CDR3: TGTGCCAGCCAGGATTTTTCCTATGGCTACACCTTC. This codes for CASQDFSYGYTF.

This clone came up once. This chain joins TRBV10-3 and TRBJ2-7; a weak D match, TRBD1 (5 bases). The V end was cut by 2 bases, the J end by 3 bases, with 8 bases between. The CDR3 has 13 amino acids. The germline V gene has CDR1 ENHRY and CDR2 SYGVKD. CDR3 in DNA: TGTGCCATCAGTGAGGGCCAGGGCTACGAGCAGTACTTC. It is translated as CAISEGQGYEQYF.

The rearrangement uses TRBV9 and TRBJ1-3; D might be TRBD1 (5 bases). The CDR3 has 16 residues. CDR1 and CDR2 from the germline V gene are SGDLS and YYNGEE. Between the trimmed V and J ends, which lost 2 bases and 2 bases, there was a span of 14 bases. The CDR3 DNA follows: TGTGCCAGCAGCGTCGGGAATGCGGGGCCTGGAAACACCATATATTTT. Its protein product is CASSVGNAGPGNTIYF.

The CDR3 nucleotides are TGTGCCAGCAGCTTAAGCGGAAGCTCCTACAATGAGCAGTTCTTC. As protein: CASSLSGSSYNEQFF. The V gene is TRBV7-2, the J gene TRBJ2-1; D perhaps matches TRBD2 (5 bases). The CDR3 length is 15 residues. Per the germline V gene, CDR1 is SGHTA and CDR2 is FQGNSA. Trimming took 2 bases from V and 0 from J, leaving 8 bases between them.

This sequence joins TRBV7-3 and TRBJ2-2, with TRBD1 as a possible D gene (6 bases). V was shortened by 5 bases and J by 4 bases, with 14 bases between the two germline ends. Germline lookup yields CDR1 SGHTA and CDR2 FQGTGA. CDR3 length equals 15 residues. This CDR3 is CASSATGSRTGELFF. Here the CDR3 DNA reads TGTGCCAGCAGCGCTACAGGGTCCCGCACCGGGGAGCTGTTTTTT.

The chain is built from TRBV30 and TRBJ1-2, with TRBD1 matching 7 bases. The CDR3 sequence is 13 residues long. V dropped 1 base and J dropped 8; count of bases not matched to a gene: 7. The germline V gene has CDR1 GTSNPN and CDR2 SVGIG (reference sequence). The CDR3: CAWSGGGGEGYTF. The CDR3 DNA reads TGTGCCTGGAGTGGAGGGGGCGGAGAAGGCTACACCTTC.

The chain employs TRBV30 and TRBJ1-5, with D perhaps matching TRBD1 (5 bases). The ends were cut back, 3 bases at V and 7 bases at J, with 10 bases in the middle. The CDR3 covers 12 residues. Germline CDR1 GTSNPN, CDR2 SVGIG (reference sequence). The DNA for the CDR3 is TGTGCCTGGAGCGCAGGGTTCCAGCCCCAGCATTTT. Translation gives CAWSAGFQPQHF.

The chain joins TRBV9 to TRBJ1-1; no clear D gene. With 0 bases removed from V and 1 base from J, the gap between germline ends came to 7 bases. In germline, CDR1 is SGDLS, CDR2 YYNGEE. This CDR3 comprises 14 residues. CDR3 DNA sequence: TGTGCCAGCAGCGTAGAAGAAAGGAACACTGAAGCTTTCTTT. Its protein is CASSVEERNTEAFF.

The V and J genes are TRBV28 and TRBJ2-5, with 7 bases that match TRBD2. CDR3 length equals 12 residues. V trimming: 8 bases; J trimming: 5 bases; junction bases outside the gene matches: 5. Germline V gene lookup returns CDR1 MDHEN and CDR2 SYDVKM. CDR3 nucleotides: TGTGCCAGCCTAGCGGTTGGGGAGACCCAGTACTTC. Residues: CASLAVGETQYF.

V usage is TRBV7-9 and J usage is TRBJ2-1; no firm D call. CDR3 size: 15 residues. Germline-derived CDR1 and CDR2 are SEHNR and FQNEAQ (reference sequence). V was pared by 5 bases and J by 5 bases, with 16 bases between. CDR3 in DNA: TGTGCCAGCAGCCCACGTAGAGCGATAAACAATGAGCAGTTCTTC. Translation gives CASSPRRAINNEQFF.

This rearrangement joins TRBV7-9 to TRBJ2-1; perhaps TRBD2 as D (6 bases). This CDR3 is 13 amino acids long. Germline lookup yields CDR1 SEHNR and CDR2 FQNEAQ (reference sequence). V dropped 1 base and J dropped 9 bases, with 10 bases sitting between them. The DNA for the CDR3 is TGTGCCAGCAGCTTAGGGCGGGAAGGTGAGCAGTTCTTC. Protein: CASSLGREGEQFF.

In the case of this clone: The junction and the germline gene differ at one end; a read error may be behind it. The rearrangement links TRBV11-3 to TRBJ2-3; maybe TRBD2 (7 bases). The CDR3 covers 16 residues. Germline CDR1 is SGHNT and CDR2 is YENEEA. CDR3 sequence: CASSLEGRGRSDTQYF. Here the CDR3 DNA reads TGTGCCAGCAGCCTAGAGGGGCGGGGGCGATCAGATACGCAGTATTTT.

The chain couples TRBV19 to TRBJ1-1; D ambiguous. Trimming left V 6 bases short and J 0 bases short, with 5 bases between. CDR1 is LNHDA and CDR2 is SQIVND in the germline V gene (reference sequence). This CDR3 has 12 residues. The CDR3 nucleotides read TGTGCCAGTAGCCGAGTGAACACTGAAGCTTTCTTT. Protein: CASSRVNTEAFF.

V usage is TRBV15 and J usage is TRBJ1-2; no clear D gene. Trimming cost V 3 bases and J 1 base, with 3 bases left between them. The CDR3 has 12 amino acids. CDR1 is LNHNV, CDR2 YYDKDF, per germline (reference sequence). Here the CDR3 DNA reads TGTGCCACCAGCAGGGATAACTATGGCTACACCTTC. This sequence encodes CATSRDNYGYTF. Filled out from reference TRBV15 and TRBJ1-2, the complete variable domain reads DAMVIQNPRYQVTQFGKPVTLSCSQTLNHNVMYWYQQKSSQAPKLLFHYYDKDFNNEADTPDNFQSRRPNTSFCFLDIRSPGLGDTAMYLCATSRDNYGYTFGSGTRLTVV.

CDR3 protein: CASSRRRDGELFF. The CDR3 nucleotides are TGTGCCAGCTCCCGACGGAGGGACGGGGAGCTGTTTTTT. The chain combines TRBV27 with TRBJ2-2; D perhaps matches TRBD2 (6 bases). This CDR3 spans 13 amino acids. Trimming pared 8 bases from V and 7 bases from J, leaving 14 bases between. CDR1 is MNHEY and CDR2 is SMNVEV in the germline V gene (reference sequence).

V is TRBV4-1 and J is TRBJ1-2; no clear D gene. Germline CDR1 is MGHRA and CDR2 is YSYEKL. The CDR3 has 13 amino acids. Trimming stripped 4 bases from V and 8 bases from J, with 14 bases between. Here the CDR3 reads CASSPPAPGGYTF. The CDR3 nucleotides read TGCGCCAGCAGCCCCCCTGCCCCAGGCGGCTACACCTTC.

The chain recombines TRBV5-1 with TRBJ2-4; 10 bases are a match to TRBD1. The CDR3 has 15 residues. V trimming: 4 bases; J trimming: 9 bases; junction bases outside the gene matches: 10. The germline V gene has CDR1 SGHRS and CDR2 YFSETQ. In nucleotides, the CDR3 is TGCGCCAGCAGCACAGTCCCGGGACAGGGGTCCATTCAGTACTTC. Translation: CASSTVPGQGSIQYF.

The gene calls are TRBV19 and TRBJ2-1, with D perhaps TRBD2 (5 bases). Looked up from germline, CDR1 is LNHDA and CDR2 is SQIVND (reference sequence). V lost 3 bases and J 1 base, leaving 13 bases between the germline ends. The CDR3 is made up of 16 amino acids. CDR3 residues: CASSMSGVRSYNEQFF. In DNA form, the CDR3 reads TGTGCCAGTAGTATGTCCGGGGTGAGGTCCTACAATGAGCAGTTCTTC.

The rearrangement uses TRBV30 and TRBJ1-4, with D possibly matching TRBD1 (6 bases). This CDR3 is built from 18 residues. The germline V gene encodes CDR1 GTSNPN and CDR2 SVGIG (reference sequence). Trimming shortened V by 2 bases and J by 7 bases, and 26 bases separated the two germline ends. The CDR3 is CAWSQGQRPPQLGEKLFF. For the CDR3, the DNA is TGTGCCTGGAGTCAGGGGCAGAGACCCCCCCAACTAGGTGAAAAACTGTTTTTT.

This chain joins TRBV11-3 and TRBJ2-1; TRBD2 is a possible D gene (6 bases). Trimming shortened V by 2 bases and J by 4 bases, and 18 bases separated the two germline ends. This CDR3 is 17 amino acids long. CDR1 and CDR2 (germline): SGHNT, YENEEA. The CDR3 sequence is CASSLLSGSGVYNEQFF. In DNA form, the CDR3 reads TGTGCCAGCAGCTTATTGTCGGGTTCGGGAGTTTACAATGAGCAGTTCTTC.